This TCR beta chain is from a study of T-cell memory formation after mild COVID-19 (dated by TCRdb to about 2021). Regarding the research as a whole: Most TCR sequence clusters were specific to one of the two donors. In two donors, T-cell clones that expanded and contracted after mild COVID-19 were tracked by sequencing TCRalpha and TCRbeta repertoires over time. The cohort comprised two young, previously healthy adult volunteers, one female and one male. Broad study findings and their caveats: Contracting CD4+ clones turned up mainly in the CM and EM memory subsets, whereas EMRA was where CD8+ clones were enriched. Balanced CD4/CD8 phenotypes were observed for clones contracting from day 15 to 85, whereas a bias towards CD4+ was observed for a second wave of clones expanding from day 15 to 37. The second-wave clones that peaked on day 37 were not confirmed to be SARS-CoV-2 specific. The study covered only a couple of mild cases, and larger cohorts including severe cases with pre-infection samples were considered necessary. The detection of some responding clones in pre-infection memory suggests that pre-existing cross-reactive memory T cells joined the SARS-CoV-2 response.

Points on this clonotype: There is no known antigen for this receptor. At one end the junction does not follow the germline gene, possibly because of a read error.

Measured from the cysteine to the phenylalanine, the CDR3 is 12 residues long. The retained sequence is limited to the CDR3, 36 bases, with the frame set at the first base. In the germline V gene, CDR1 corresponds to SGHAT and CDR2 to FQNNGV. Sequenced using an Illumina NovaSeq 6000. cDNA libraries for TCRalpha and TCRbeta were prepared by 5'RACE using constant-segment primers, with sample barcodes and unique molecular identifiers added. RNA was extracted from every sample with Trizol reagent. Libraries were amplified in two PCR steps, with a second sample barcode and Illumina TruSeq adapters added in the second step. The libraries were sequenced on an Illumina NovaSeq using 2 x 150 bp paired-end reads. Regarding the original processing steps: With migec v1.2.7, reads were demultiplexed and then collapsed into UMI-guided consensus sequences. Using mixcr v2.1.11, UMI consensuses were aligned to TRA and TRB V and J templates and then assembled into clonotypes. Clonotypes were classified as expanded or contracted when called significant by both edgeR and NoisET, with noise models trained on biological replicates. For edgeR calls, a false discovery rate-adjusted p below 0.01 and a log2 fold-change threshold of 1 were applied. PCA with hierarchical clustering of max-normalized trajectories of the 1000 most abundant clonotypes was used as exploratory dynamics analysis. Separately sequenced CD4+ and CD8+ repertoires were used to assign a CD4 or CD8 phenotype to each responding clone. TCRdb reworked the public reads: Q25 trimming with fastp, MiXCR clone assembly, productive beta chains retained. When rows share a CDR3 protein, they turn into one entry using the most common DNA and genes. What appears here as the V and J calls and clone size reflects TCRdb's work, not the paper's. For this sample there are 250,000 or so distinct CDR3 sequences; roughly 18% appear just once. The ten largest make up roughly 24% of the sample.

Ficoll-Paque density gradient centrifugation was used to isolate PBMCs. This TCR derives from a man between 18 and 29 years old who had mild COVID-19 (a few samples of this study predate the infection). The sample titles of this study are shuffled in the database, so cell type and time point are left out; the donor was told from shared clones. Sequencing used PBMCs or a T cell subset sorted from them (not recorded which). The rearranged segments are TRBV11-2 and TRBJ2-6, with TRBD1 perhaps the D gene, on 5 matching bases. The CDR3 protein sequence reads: CASSPGANALTF. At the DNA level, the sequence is TGTGCCAGCAGCCCTGGGGCCAACGCCCTGACTTTC.